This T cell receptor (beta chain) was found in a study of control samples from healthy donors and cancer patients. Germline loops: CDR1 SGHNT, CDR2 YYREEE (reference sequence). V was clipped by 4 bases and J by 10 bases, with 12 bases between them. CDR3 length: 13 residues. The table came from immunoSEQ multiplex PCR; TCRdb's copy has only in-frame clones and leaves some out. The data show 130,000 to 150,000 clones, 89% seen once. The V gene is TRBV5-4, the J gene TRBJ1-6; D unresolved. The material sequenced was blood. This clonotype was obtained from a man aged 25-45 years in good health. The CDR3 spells CASSPVRSSPLHF. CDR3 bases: TGTGCCAGCAGCCCCGTACGGTCCTCACCCCTCCACTTT. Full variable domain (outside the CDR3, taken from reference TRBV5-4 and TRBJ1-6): ETGVTQSPTHLIKTRGQQVTLRCSSQSGHNTVSWYQQALGQGPQFIFQYYREEENGRGNFPPRFSGLQFPNYSSELNVNALELDDSALYLCASSPVRSSPLHFGNGTRLTVT.